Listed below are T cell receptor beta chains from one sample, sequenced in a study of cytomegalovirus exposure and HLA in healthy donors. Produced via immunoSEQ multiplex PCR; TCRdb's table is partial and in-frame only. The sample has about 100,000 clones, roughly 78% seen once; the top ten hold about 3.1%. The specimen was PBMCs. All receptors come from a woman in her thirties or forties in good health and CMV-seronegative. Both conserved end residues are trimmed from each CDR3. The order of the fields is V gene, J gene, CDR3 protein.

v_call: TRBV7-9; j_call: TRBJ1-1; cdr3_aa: SSSHYRGAF
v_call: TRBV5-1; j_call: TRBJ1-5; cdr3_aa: ASSLSGDGQPQH
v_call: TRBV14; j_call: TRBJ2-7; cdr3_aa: ASSQDTYEQY
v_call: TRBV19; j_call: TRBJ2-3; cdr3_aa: ASSRQEPFTDTQY
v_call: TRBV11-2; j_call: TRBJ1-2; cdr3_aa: ASSLASVGTSGYGYT
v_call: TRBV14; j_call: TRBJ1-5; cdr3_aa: ASSQTGRGQPQH
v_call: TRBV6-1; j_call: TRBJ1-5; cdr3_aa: ASSPRWDQPQH
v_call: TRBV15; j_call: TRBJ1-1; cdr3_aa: ATSSRTSGDAEAF
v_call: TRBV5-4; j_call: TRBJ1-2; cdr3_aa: ASSFPGTGLDGYT
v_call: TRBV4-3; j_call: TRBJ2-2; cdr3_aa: ASSPLRGGGTGELF
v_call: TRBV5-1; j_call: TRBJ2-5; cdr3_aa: ASSLDHRDSGETQY